Below, 18 T cell receptor beta chains from the same sample are listed, as sequenced in a study of T cells in tumors after PD-1 blockade. Assay: immunoSEQ multiplex PCR; the TCRdb copy retains only in-frame clones and omits some. The table includes about 60,000 clones, roughly 70% detected once. The sequenced sample was PBMCs, obtained after anti-PD-1 treatment. These receptors all stem from a human donor with basal cell carcinoma.

The gene calls are TRBV15 and TRBJ2-1, with 12 nucleotides matching TRBD2. V lost 1 base, J lost 7 bases, and 8 bases stayed unmatched. The germline CDR1 and CDR2 sequences are LNHNV and YYDKDF (reference sequence). The CDR3 length is 17 residues. In DNA, the CDR3 is TGTGCCACCAGCAGAGGCGGCACTAGCGGGGGGAAGAATGAGCAGTTCTTC. Its protein is CATSRGGTSGGKNEQFF.

The V call is TRBV19, the J call TRBJ1-2; D is possibly TRBD1 (6 bases). CDR3 length: 14 amino acids. V shed 4 bases and J shed 6 bases, with 15 bases lying between them. The germline gives CDR1 LNHDA, CDR2 SQIVND (reference sequence). DNA of the CDR3: TGTGCCAGTAGTACGGGGATCAGGGGTGATGGCTACACCTTC. The encoded protein is CASSTGIRGDGYTF.

The chain joins TRBV5-1 to TRBJ2-5; D may be TRBD1 or TRBD2 (6 bases each). The CDR3 has 15 amino acids. V lost 1 base, J lost 5 bases, and 15 bases lay in between. Germline-derived CDR1 and CDR2 are SGHRS and YFSETQ. CDR3 sequence reads: CASSLSAGEVETQYF. DNA of the CDR3: TGCGCCAGCAGCTTGTCGGCAGGGGAGGTCGAGACCCAGTACTTC.

The sample holds a few counts of this clone. The chain couples TRBV4-1 to TRBJ2-7, with 8 positions matching TRBD2. This CDR3 spans 17 amino acids. Germline V gives CDR1 MGHRA, CDR2 YSYEKL. With V trimmed by 0 bases and J by 2 bases, 9 bases remained unmatched. Here the CDR3 reads CASSQEEGGGSTYEQYF. CDR3 bases: TGCGCCAGCAGCCAAGAAGAAGGCGGGGGGTCGACCTACGAGCAGTACTTC.

The chain is built from TRBV6-1 and TRBJ1-4; D is uncertain. Germline CDR1 reads MNHNS; CDR2 reads SASEGT. The CDR3 is 14 amino acids. V was cut by 3 bases and J by 8 bases, with 13 bases left in between. CDR3 coding DNA: TGTGCCAGCAGTGACCCCACTCGAGGGGAAAAACTGTTTTTT. Encoded protein: CASSDPTRGEKLFF.

The chain uses TRBV5-4 and TRBJ2-1; D gene uncertain. CDR3 length: 12 amino acids. Trimming stripped 6 bases from V and 7 bases from J, with 11 bases between. Germline CDR1 SGHNT, CDR2 YYREEE (reference sequence). The CDR3 spells CASTYSRNEQFF. CDR3 sequence (DNA): TGTGCCAGCACCTACTCAAGAAATGAGCAGTTCTTC.

The chain uses TRBV24-1 and TRBJ1-5; D may be TRBD1 (5 bases). Trimming stripped 5 bases from V and 4 bases from J, with 8 bases between. There are 13 residues in the CDR3. The germline CDR1 and CDR2 sequences are KGHDR and SFDVKD. This chain's CDR3 is CATSGQFNQPQHF. CDR3 nucleotide sequence: TGTGCCACCAGTGGACAGTTTAATCAGCCCCAGCATTTT.

CDR3 protein: CARDDRAYNEQFF. The CDR3 coding sequence is TGTGCCCGAGATGACAGGGCCTACAATGAGCAGTTCTTC. The V gene is TRBV30, the J gene TRBJ2-1, with TRBD1 identical over 7 bases. V shed 8 bases and J 2 bases; nucleotides not matched to a gene: 6. CDR1 is GTSNPN and CDR2 is SVGIG in the germline V gene (reference sequence). This CDR3 contains 13 residues.

The CDR3 is CASSARTPSNSPLHF. DNA of the CDR3: TGTGCCAGCAGTGCCCGGACACCATCTAATTCACCCCTCCACTTT. The genes are TRBV2 and TRBJ1-6, with D perhaps TRBD1 (5 bases). V lost 4 bases and J 6 bases, leaving 13 bases between the germline ends. CDR3 length: 15 amino acids. Germline CDR1 is SNHLY and CDR2 is FYNNEI.

This chain joins TRBV10-1 and TRBJ1-1, with 8 bases lining up with TRBD1. The CDR3 sequence is 14 residues long. The germline CDR1 and CDR2 sequences are WNHNN and SYGVQD (reference sequence). The V and J ends lost 2 bases and 11 bases, in that order; junction bases with no gene match: 10. The CDR3 sequence: CASSETNRGNEAFF. The CDR3 DNA is TGCGCCAGCAGTGAGACCAACAGGGGGAACGAGGCTTTCTTT.

This clone was found once. The chain is built from TRBV29-1 and TRBJ2-7, with TRBD1 matching 11 bases. The CDR3 contains 13 residues. V gave up 7 bases and J gave up 4 bases; unmatched junction bases: 6. Germline V gives CDR1 SQVTM, CDR2 ANQGSEA. CDR3 in amino acids: CSAMDRGLYEQYF. CDR3 sequence (DNA): TGCAGCGCGATGGACAGGGGGCTTTACGAGCAGTACTTC.

The V and J genes are TRBV29-1 and TRBJ2-3, with no clear D. Germline V gene data show CDR1 as SQVTM and CDR2 as ANQGSEA. Trimming stripped 6 bases from V and 2 bases from J, with 18 bases between. The CDR3 covers 15 residues. In nucleotides, the CDR3 is TGCAGCGTCCTAGGGCTAGGTTCATCCACAGATACGCAGTATTTT. This translates into CSVLGLGSSTDTQYF.

The chain recombines TRBV25-1 with TRBJ2-3; D is undetermined. The V and J ends lost 4 bases and 0 bases respectively, with 11 bases between them. The length of the CDR3 is 15 residues. Germline V gene data show CDR1 as MGHDK and CDR2 as SYGVNS. In nucleotides, the CDR3 is TGTGCCAGCAGTGGTACTGCTATCAGCACAGATACGCAGTATTTT. The encoded protein is CASSGTAISTDTQYF.

Here the CDR3 reads CASTQRGYTGELFF. CDR3 in DNA: TGTGCCAGCACCCAGCGGGGGTACACCGGGGAGCTGTTTTTT. The rearrangement links TRBV6-5 to TRBJ2-2, with 8 positions matching TRBD2. Trimming took 7 bases from V and 3 from J; bases not matched to a gene: 4. Germline lookup yields CDR1 MNHEY and CDR2 SVGAGI. This CDR3 spans 14 amino acids.

This clone has more than one count but fewer than ten. V usage is TRBV30 and J usage is TRBJ1-2, with D perhaps matching TRBD1 (5 bases). CDR3 length: 15 residues. Trimming cost V 0 bases and J 5 bases, with 16 bases left between them. Germline V lookup: CDR1 GTSNPN, CDR2 SVGIG (reference sequence). The CDR3 nucleotides read TGTGCCTGGAGTGTAACCCCGACCAGGGAGTATGGCTACACCTTC. Encoded protein: CAWSVTPTREYGYTF.

The rearrangement links TRBV5-1 to TRBJ2-4; 9 bases align to TRBD1. The CDR3 loop spans 14 amino acids. Germline V gives CDR1 SGHRS, CDR2 YFSETQ. J gave up 5 bases and V 1 base, and 1 base lay outside the gene matches. CDR3 DNA: TGCGCCAGCAGCTTGCGACAGGGGGAAAACATTCAGTACTTC. Its protein is CASSLRQGENIQYF.

This clone was observed a few times. The chain employs TRBV7-9 and TRBJ2-7, with 10 nucleotides matching TRBD1. Germline V gene sequence: CDR1 SEHNR, CDR2 FQNEAQ (reference sequence). The length of the CDR3 is 15 residues. Trimming at V came to 4 bases and at J to 3 bases, leaving 6 bases not matched to a gene. This CDR3 is CASSSSGTGDYEQYF. CDR3 coding DNA: TGTGCCAGCAGCTCTTCCGGGACAGGGGACTACGAGCAGTACTTC.

V gene TRBV18 combines with J gene TRBJ2-1; D may be TRBD1 or TRBD2 (5 bases each). This CDR3 has 16 amino acids. Per the germline V gene, CDR1 is KGHSH and CDR2 is LQKENI. V was pared by 4 bases and J by 0 bases, with 13 bases between. The CDR3 protein is CASSRDGALSYNEQFF. In DNA form, the CDR3 reads TGTGCCAGCTCACGGGACGGGGCTCTCTCCTACAATGAGCAGTTCTTC.